This T cell receptor beta chain was recorded in a study of Ad26.COV2.S vaccination and SARS-CoV-2 variants. Study context: Donor joined the COV1001 Ad26.COV2.S trial arm.

This clone has just one count. Its specificity is unknown. The germline gives CDR1 KGHDR, CDR2 SFDVKD. The trim removed 9 bases at V and 4 bases at J, leaving 6 bases unmatched. The CDR3 spans 15 residues. General study findings and limits: For non-spike TCRs, breadth in vaccine recipients resembled that in placebo recipients. Total responses of T cells may have been underestimated by the analyses of TCR breadth and depth.

Treatment of the sample: some 19 received Ad26.COV2.S at low or high dose, single or two shots; 5 received placebo; per-sample allocation not given. Collection of samples fell on day 63 after the first vaccine or placebo injection. Aged 18-55 years, donor was enrolled in Boston in the early 2020s. Produced via immunoSEQ multiplex PCR; TCRdb's table is partial and in-frame only. The sample carries 350,000 to 500,000 clones, around 91% recorded once. The chain carries TRBV24-1 and TRBJ2-6, with 9 positions matching TRBD1. This TCR was recovered from a person aged 18-65 years who received the Ad26.COV2.S COVID-19 vaccine or a placebo. Sequencing was performed on peripheral blood, taken in a trial of Ad26.COV2.S vaccine versus placebo. CDR3 sequence reads: CATGDRAHGANVLTF. As DNA, the CDR3 is TGTGCCACCGGGGACAGGGCTCACGGGGCCAACGTCCTGACTTTC.